A single sample is the source of the 12 T cell receptor beta chains below, sequenced in a study of OX40 agonist ivuxolimab in advanced cancers. Some clones are missing from TCRdb's copy, which holds only in-frame ones; the method was immunoSEQ multiplex PCR. The profile covers tens of thousands of clones, with approximately 86% appearing a single time and about 0.8% taken by the ten largest. Source: CD4+ or CD8+ T cells sorted from blood, taken in a trial of the OX40 agonist ivuxolimab. The receptors here all came from an adult with an advanced solid tumor such as melanoma, head and neck, liver or kidney cancer.

The chain is built from TRBV29-1 and TRBJ2-1; D unresolved. The CDR3 has 10 residues. Trimming cost V 4 bases and J 6 bases, with 4 bases left between them. Germline V gene sequence: CDR1 SQVTM, CDR2 ANQGSEA. The CDR3 bases are TGCAGCGTTGGAATCAATGAGCAGTTCTTC. This encodes CSVGINEQFF.

The V call is TRBV5-6, the J call TRBJ1-4; D is ambiguous. Between the trimmed V and J ends, which lost 6 bases and 10 bases, there was a span of 10 bases. Germline V lookup: CDR1 SGHDT, CDR2 YYEEEE. The CDR3 sequence is 11 residues long. In DNA form, the CDR3 reads TGTGCCAGCACCAAAGAGGGAAAACTGTTTTTT. This codes for CASTKEGKLFF. The variable domain in full, with the rest retrieved from reference TRBV5-6 and TRBJ1-4, is DAGVTQSPTHLIKTRGQQVTLRCSPKSGHDTVSWYQQALGQGPQFIFQYYEEEERQRGNFPDRFSGHQFPNYSSELNVNALLLGDSALYLCASTKEGKLFFGSGTQLSVL.

This sequence joins TRBV11-2 and TRBJ2-3, with D hard to call. This CDR3 is built from 14 residues. The germline V and J ends were trimmed by 3 bases and 2 bases, with 9 bases remaining between them. Germline CDR1 is SGHAT and CDR2 is FQNNGV. CDR3 loop: CASSFRSLTDTQYF. The DNA of the CDR3 is TGTGCCAGCAGCTTTCGATCTCTCACAGATACGCAGTATTTT.

The V and J genes are TRBV19 and TRBJ2-2, with D unclear. This CDR3 is built from 15 residues. Per the germline V gene, CDR1 is LNHDA and CDR2 is SQIVND (reference sequence). Trimming stripped 5 bases from V and 4 bases from J, with 14 bases between. The CDR3 is CASSAQHSGTGELFF. The CDR3 DNA follows: TGTGCCAGTAGTGCTCAGCACTCGGGCACCGGGGAGCTGTTTTTT. The full variable domain, in which reference TRBV19 and TRBJ2-2 provide the parts outside the CDR3, is DGGITQSPKYLFRKEGQNVTLSCEQNLNHDAMYWYRQDPGQGLRLIYYSQIVNDFQKGDIAEGYSVSREKKESFPLTVTSAQKNPTAFYLCASSAQHSGTGELFFGEGSRLTVL.

The gene calls are TRBV13 and TRBJ1-2; weak D call: TRBD1 (6 bases). This CDR3 is 14 amino acids long. Germline assignment: CDR1 PRHDT and CDR2 FYEKMQ (reference sequence). Trimming took 5 bases from V and 3 from J, leaving 13 bases between them. This chain's CDR3 is CASSRGGADYGYTF. CDR3 nucleotide sequence: TGTGCCAGCAGCCGAGGGGGGGCCGACTATGGCTACACCTTC. Full variable domain (outside the CDR3, taken from reference TRBV13 and TRBJ1-2): AAGVIQSPRHLIKEKRETATLKCYPIPRHDTVYWYQQGPGQDPQFLISFYEKMQSDKGSIPDRFSAQQFSDYHSELNMSSLELGDSALYFCASSRGGADYGYTFGSGTRLTVV.

This chain uses TRBV28 with TRBJ2-2; D perhaps matches TRBD1 (6 bases). The CDR3 totals 14 residues. Per the germline V gene, CDR1 is MDHEN and CDR2 is SYDVKM. V gave up 7 bases and J gave up 3 bases, with 12 bases separating them. CDR3 sequence reads: CASTTSGDTGELFF. CDR3 nucleotide sequence: TGTGCCAGCACCACTTCAGGGGACACCGGGGAGCTGTTTTTT. The variable domain in full, completed from reference TRBV28 and TRBJ2-2, reads DVKVTQSSRYLVKRTGEKVFLECVQDMDHENMFWYRQDPGLGLRLIYFSYDVKMKEKGDIPEGYSVSREKKERFSLILESASTNQTSMYLCASTTSGDTGELFFGEGSRLTVL.

The chain employs TRBV7-3 and TRBJ2-3; D may be TRBD2 (6 bases). Trimming pared 4 bases from V and 4 bases from J, leaving 12 bases between. The CDR3 length is 14 residues. The germline CDR1 and CDR2 sequences are SGHTA and FQGTGA. In DNA, the CDR3 is TGTGCCAGCAGCTCCCTGCGCGGGGCAGATACGCAGTATTTT. Translated, it gives CASSSLRGADTQYF.

DNA of the CDR3: TGCGCCAGCAGCTTTTCCAGCACAGATACGCAGTATTTT. Translation gives CASSFSSTDTQYF. The gene calls are TRBV5-1 and TRBJ2-3; D is undetermined. V was trimmed by 2 bases and J by 0 bases, leaving 4 bases between them. Germline-derived CDR1 and CDR2 are SGHRS and YFSETQ. The CDR3 spans 13 residues.

The rearrangement links TRBV28 to TRBJ1-1; D uncertain. This CDR3 spans 13 amino acids. From germline, CDR1 is MDHEN and CDR2 SYDVKM. Deletions cut 7 bases from V and 4 bases from J, with 13 bases between. The CDR3 sequence: CASIQWETTEAFF. The DNA of the CDR3 is TGTGCCAGCATCCAATGGGAAACCACTGAAGCTTTCTTT.

The chain links TRBV9 to TRBJ2-2; 7 bases match TRBD2. CDR1 and CDR2 (germline): SGDLS, YYNGEE. CDR3 length equals 17 residues. J lost 2 bases, V lost 4 bases, and 11 bases had no gene match. CDR3 bases: TGTGCCAGCAGCCCCTATGGGGGGGTGGCAAACACCGGGGAGCTGTTTTTT. It codes for CASSPYGGVANTGELFF.

V gene TRBV5-8 combines with J gene TRBJ2-2, with 9 nucleotides matching TRBD1. The CDR3 has 15 residues. The germline gives CDR1 SGHTS, CDR2 YDEGEE. Trimming at V came to 3 bases and at J to 4 bases, leaving 4 bases not matched to a gene. This chain's CDR3 is CASSSRDRVTGELFF. The CDR3 DNA is TGTGCCAGCAGCTCCCGGGACAGGGTCACCGGGGAGCTGTTTTTT.

The chain has TRBV19 and TRBJ1-2; the match to TRBD1 covers 8 bases. The CDR3 has 16 residues. V shed 7 bases, J shed 3 bases, and the junction held 13 bases outside the gene matches. Looked up from germline, CDR1 is LNHDA and CDR2 is SQIVND (reference sequence). CDR3 coding DNA: TGTGCCAGTACCACCGAGGTGGGGACAGGACACTATGGCTACACCTTC. Translating gives CASTTEVGTGHYGYTF.